This is a list of T cell receptor beta chains from one sample in a study of post-analysis software for immune sequencing data. TCRdb ran MiXCR on the PCR reads and lists one entry per CDR3 protein. The sample includes about 820,000 distinct CDR3 sequences, under 70% of them seen just once. Material for sequencing was blood. The receptors derive from a girl aged 5 to 17 with multiple sclerosis. The CDR3 runs from the conserved cysteine through the conserved F or W. Fields, in order: CDR3 DNA, CDR3 protein, D gene, J gene, V gene, clone size. The D gene is left open where the match is weak. Clone sizes are given selectively: once, few, many, or a class where the clone is expanded.

TGTGCCATCAGTGGTTCGGTATTGGACAAAAACATTCAGTACTTC,CAISGSVLDKNIQYF,NA,TRBJ2-4,TRBV10-3,NA
TGTGCCAGCTCACCGTACAGGGGGCGGAACTATGGCTACACCTTC,CASSPYRGRNYGYTF,TRBD1,TRBJ1-2,TRBV18,NA
TGCGCCAGCAGCCCTGGACTGGGACAGTCACACATCAACACTGAAGCTTTCTTT,CASSPGLGQSHINTEAFF,TRBD1,TRBJ1-1,TRBV5-1,once
TGTGCCAGCAGCTTAGACTTATTCGATGAGCAGTTCTTC,CASSLDLFDEQFF,NA,TRBJ2-1,TRBV7-9,few
TGCAGTGCTAGCTTCCTAGCGGGGGGGCCTTACATAGATACGCAGTATTTT,CSASFLAGGPYIDTQYF,TRBD2,TRBJ2-3,TRBV20-1,NA
TGTGCCAGCAGTTACTCTCCCGACCCGGGGGGAGGCACCCAGTACTTC,CASSYSPDPGGGTQYF,TRBD2,TRBJ2-5,TRBV6-5,few
TGTGCCATCAGTGATATTGATGCGGGCAGTCAGTACTTC,CAISDIDAGSQYF,NA,TRBJ2-7,TRBV10-3,NA
TGCAGTGCTAGAGATTCGTCTCGAGGACAGAGGACCGGGACTAGCGGGACTGCAAAGTTCTTC,CSARDSSRGQRTGTSGTAKFF,TRBD2,TRBJ2-1,TRBV20-1,NA
TGTGCCAGCAGCCCCACACATTCCACAGATACGCAGTATTTT,CASSPTHSTDTQYF,NA,TRBJ2-3,TRBV7-9,NA
TGCAGTGCTAGATCGGGGGGCGCGGGGAATGAGCAGTTCTTC,CSARSGGAGNEQFF,NA,TRBJ2-1,TRBV20-1,NA
TGTGCCAGCAGCACGATGACTAGCGGGGGCCAAGAGACCCAGTACTTC,CASSTMTSGGQETQYF,TRBD2,TRBJ2-5,TRBV7-7,NA
TGTGCCAGCAATCCTTGGACGTCTGACGCCTACGAGCAGTACTTC,CASNPWTSDAYEQYF,NA,TRBJ2-7,TRBV6-2/TRBV6-3,NA
TGCAGCGGGGGTATGACAGGGTCTAACTATGGCTACACCTTC,CSGGMTGSNYGYTF,TRBD1,TRBJ1-2,TRBV29-1,NA
TGCGCCAGCAGCTTGGCGGGGGCGGGAGCGAACTATGGCTACACCTTC,CASSLAGAGANYGYTF,NA,TRBJ1-2,TRBV5-1,NA
TGCAGTGCTATGGGGACTACCAGCTCCTACGAGCAGTACTTC,CSAMGTTSSYEQYF,TRBD2,TRBJ2-7,TRBV20-1,NA
TGTGCCAGCAGGAACGCGGGGGGGCGATGGGACGAGCAGTACTTC,CASRNAGGRWDEQYF,TRBD2,TRBJ2-7,TRBV7-6,NA
TGCGCCAGCAGCTTTACGATTTTAGAGACCCAGTACTTC,CASSFTILETQYF,NA,TRBJ2-5,TRBV5-1,NA
TGTGCCACCAGCAGCCTCTCCGAGAAAGCGGGAGGGCCGGGAGAGCAGTACTTC,CATSSLSEKAGGPGEQYF,TRBD2,TRBJ2-7,TRBV15,NA
TGCGCCAGCAACAACCAAGGGGGCTCCTACAATGAGCAGTTCTTC,CASNNQGGSYNEQFF,NA,TRBJ2-1,TRBV5-1,NA
TGTGCCAGCAGTTCCCACGGACAGACCTTCGAGGGTACGCAGTATTTT,CASSSHGQTFEGTQYF,NA,TRBJ2-3,TRBV5-5,NA
TGCAGTGCTAGGGAACTAGCGGGAGAGTCCTACAATGAGCAGTTCTTC,CSARELAGESYNEQFF,TRBD2,TRBJ2-1,TRBV20-1,NA
TGTGCCAGCAGCTTAAGGGGTTTAGCCACAGATACGCAGTATTTT,CASSLRGLATDTQYF,NA,TRBJ2-3,TRBV7-3,few
TGTGCCAGCAGTCGCGGCAGGGCTGGGATGAACACTGAAGCTTTCTTT,CASSRGRAGMNTEAFF,NA,TRBJ1-1,TRBV6-5,few
TGCAGTGCCGCGGTTTCGACTAATGAAAAACTGTTTTTT,CSAAVSTNEKLFF,NA,TRBJ1-4,TRBV20-1,NA
TGTGCCAGCAGTTCCCGGGAGGGAGTTTACGAGCAGTACTTC,CASSSREGVYEQYF,TRBD2,TRBJ2-7,TRBV12-3/TRBV12-4,NA
TGTGCCAGCACCTTTCTGGTCTCTAGAGGCACAGATACGCAGTATTTT,CASTFLVSRGTDTQYF,NA,TRBJ2-3,TRBV7-2,NA
TGTGCCACCAGCAGAGATAGTTTAGGACACCCGAACACTGAAGCTTTCTTT,CATSRDSLGHPNTEAFF,NA,TRBJ1-1,TRBV15,once
TGTGCCAGCACTCGGGGCCAATCCTACGAGCAGTACTTC,CASTRGQSYEQYF,NA,TRBJ2-7,TRBV3-1,NA
TGCAGTGCTAGAACCTTCAACACTGAAGCTTTCTTT,CSARTFNTEAFF,NA,TRBJ1-1,TRBV20-1,NA
TGTGCCACCACCACGTTCCGGGGGCAAGGAGGAGATACGCAGTATTTT,CATTTFRGQGGDTQYF,NA,TRBJ2-3,TRBV11-1,NA
TGTGCCAGCAGCTTAGCGTCACGGACAAATGAGCAGTTCTTC,CASSLASRTNEQFF,NA,TRBJ2-1,TRBV7-2,NA
TGCGCCCTAGACAGGGCACATCAGCCCCAGCATTTT,CALDRAHQPQHF,TRBD1,TRBJ1-5,TRBV23-1,NA
TGCGCCAGCAGCTTGGATATAGGGAGCTACTACGAGCAGTACTTC,CASSLDIGSYYEQYF,NA,TRBJ2-7,TRBV5-1,NA
TGTGCCAGCAGCTTAGGTGGGGGAGGACATTCCTACGAGCAGTACTTC,CASSLGGGGHSYEQYF,NA,TRBJ2-7,TRBV7-3,NA
TGTGCCAGCAGCTTATGGCTAACAGAGACCCAGTACTTC,CASSLWLTETQYF,NA,TRBJ2-5,TRBV7-7,NA
TGCGCCAGCAGCTTGGCACGGACAGGGGGCGGTAACTATGGCTACACCTTC,CASSLARTGGGNYGYTF,TRBD1,TRBJ1-2,TRBV5-1,NA
TGTGCCAGCAGTTCAGGGACAGGGAAGACCCAGTACTTC,CASSSGTGKTQYF,TRBD1,TRBJ2-5,TRBV12-3/TRBV12-4,NA
TGTGCCAGCAGCCCGCTAGCTAGTGCCGGGGAGCTGTTTTTT,CASSPLASAGELFF,NA,TRBJ2-2,TRBV3-1,NA
TGCAGTGCTAGAGGCTGGGCCGGACTAGCGGGATACGAGCAGTACTTC,CSARGWAGLAGYEQYF,TRBD2,TRBJ2-7,TRBV20-1,NA
TGTGCCAGCCGGTGGGCTGGGGAGGGGGCATACGAGCAGTACTTC,CASRWAGEGAYEQYF,NA,TRBJ2-7,TRBV19,NA
TGTGCCAGCAGTGCGCAGGGCAGTCCCCTCGGGGCCTACGAGCAGTACTTC,CASSAQGSPLGAYEQYF,NA,TRBJ2-7,TRBV25-1,NA
TGCGCCAGCAGCTCGGGGGCGCGCGGGGGAGCCTACAATGAGCAGTTCTTC,CASSSGARGGAYNEQFF,NA,TRBJ2-1,TRBV5-1,NA
TGTGCCAGCAGCGCGATACTAGCGGGGGGGGAGCAGTTCTTC,CASSAILAGGEQFF,TRBD2,TRBJ2-1,TRBV9,NA
TGTGCCAGCAGTTACAGGAGCTCTGGGGCCAACGTCCTGACTTTC,CASSYRSSGANVLTF,NA,TRBJ2-6,TRBV6-6,few
TGTGCCAGCAGCGTAGGCGGGGCCAACCAAGAGACCCAGTACTTC,CASSVGGANQETQYF,NA,TRBJ2-5,TRBV9,once
TGTGCCAGCAGCTCCCGAGGTGCCTCTGGGGCCAACGTCCTGACTTTC,CASSSRGASGANVLTF,NA,TRBJ2-6,TRBV7-9,NA
TGTGCCAGCAGTGAGACGTTGGGACACGAGCAGTTCTTC,CASSETLGHEQFF,NA,TRBJ2-1,TRBV6-4,NA
TGTGCCAGCAGTGCTGAAGTCCAGGGCAATCAGCCCCAGCATTTT,CASSAEVQGNQPQHF,NA,TRBJ1-5,TRBV6-1,few
TGCAGCGTTGAAGATCGGGGGGAGTTCGCCGAGCAGTACTTC,CSVEDRGEFAEQYF,TRBD2,TRBJ2-7,TRBV29-1,few
TGCAGCGTTAGCGGGGACTACAATGAGCAGTTCTTC,CSVSGDYNEQFF,TRBD2,TRBJ2-1,TRBV29-1,NA
TGTGCCAGCAGCTTAGATGGCGGTGCTGATCAGCCCCAGCATTTT,CASSLDGGADQPQHF,NA,TRBJ1-5,TRBV11-1,NA
TGCACCCTCCAACGGGAAGTGGTAGAGACCCAGTACTTC,CTLQREVVETQYF,NA,TRBJ2-5,TRBV20-1,NA
TGTGCCAGCAGTTGGACTTTCCACTCCTACGAGCAGTACTTC,CASSWTFHSYEQYF,NA,TRBJ2-7,TRBV12-3/TRBV12-4,NA
TGTGCCAGCAGCGCGCAACAGGGGGCGCAGGGCTACACCTTC,CASSAQQGAQGYTF,TRBD1,TRBJ1-2,TRBV9,NA
TGCGCCAGCAGCTTGGCAGGGGGCAGGCCTTATGGCTACACCTTC,CASSLAGGRPYGYTF,TRBD1,TRBJ1-2,TRBV5-1,few
TGCAGTGCTAGAGCGGTTGAAGGGACTAGCGGGAGTAGGGCCTACAATGAGCAGTTCTTC,CSARAVEGTSGSRAYNEQFF,TRBD2,TRBJ2-1,TRBV20-1,once
TGCAGTGCCGTGGACAGCCACTATGGCTACACCTTC,CSAVDSHYGYTF,NA,TRBJ1-2,TRBV20-1,NA